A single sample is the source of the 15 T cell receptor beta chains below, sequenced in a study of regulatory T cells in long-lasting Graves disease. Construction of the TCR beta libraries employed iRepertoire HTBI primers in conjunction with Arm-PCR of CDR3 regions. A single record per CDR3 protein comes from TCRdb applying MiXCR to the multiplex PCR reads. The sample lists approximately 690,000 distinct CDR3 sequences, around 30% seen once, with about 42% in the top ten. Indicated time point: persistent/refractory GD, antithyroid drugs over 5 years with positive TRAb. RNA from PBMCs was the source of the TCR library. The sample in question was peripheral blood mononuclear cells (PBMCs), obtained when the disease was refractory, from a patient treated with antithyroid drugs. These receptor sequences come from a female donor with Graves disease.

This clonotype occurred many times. CDR3 amino acids: CASSLFLLQETQYF. The CDR3 region has the DNA TGTGCCAGCAGTTTATTCCTACTACAAGAGACCCAGTACTTC. The chain links TRBV28 to TRBJ2-5; D is uncertain. Trimming took 1 base from V and 2 from J, leaving 8 bases between them. Per germline, CDR1 MDHEN and CDR2 SYDVKM. This CDR3 contains 14 residues.

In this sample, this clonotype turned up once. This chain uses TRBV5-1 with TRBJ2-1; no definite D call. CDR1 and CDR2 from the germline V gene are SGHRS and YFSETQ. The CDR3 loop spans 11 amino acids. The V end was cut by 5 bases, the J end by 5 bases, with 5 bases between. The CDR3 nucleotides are TGCGCCAGCAGAAACAACAATGAGCAGTTCTTC. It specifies CASRNNNEQFF.

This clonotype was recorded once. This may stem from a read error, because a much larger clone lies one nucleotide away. CDR3 DNA: TGTGCTAGTCTCAAACGGACAGGCAACATCGGGGAGCTGTTTTTT. Translating it yields CASLKRTGNIGELFF. The chain links TRBV12-5 to TRBJ2-2; 7 bases are a match to TRBD1. From germline, CDR1 is LGHNT and CDR2 FRNRAP. This CDR3 spans 15 amino acids.

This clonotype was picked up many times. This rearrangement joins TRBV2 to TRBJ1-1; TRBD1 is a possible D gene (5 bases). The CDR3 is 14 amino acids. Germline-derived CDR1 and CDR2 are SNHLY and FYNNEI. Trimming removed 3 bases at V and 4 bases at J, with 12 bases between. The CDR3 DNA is TGTGCCAGCAGTGAGTGGGGCCAGAGCACTGAAGCTTTCTTT. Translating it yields CASSEWGQSTEAFF.

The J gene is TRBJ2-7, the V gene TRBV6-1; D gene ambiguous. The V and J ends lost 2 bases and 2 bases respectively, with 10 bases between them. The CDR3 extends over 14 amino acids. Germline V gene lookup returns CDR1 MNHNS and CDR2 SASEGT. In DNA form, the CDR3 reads TGTGCCAGCAGTGAACAGGCAGGCGCCTACGAGCAGTACTTC. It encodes CASSEQAGAYEQYF.

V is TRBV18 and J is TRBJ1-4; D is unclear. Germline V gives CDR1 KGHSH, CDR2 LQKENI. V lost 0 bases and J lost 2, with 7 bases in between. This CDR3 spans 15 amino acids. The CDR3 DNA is TGTGCCAGCTCACCACCCGGCGGCACTAATGAAAAACTGTTTTTT. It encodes CASSPPGGTNEKLFF.

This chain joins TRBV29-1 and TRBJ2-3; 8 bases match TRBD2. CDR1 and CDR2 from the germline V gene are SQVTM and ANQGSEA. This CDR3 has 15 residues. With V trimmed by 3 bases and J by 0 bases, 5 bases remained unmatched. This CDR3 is CSVDKAGVSTDTQYF. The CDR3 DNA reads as TGCAGCGTTGATAAAGCGGGAGTTAGCACAGATACGCAGTATTTT.

The CDR3 DNA reads as TGTGCCAGCAGCTTTGGTTTGGTAGCGAACCAAGAGACCCAGTACTTC. Translated: CASSFGLVANQETQYF. The chain is built from TRBV7-9 and TRBJ2-5; a possible D gene is TRBD2 (5 bases). The ends were cut back, 3 bases at V and 0 bases at J, with 14 bases in the middle. The CDR3 is 16 amino acids. Germline V gene data show CDR1 as SEHNR and CDR2 as FQNEAQ (reference sequence).

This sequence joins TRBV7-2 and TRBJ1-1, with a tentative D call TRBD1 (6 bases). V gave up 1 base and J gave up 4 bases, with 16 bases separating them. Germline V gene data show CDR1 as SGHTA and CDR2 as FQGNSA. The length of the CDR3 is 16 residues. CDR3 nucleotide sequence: TGTGCCAGCAGCTTAGAGGGGGACCCCCTGAGCACTGAAGCTTTCTTT. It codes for CASSLEGDPLSTEAFF.

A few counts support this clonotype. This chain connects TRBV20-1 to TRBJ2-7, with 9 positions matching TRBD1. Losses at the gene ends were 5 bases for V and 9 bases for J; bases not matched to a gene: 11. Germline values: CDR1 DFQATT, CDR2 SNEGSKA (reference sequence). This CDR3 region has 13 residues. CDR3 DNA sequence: TGCAGTGCTCCAACCGGGACAGGGATCGGGCAGTACTTC. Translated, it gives CSAPTGTGIGQYF.

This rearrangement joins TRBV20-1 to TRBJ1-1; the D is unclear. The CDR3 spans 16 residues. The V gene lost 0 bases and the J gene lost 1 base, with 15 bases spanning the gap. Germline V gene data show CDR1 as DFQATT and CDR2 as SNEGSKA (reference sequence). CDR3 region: CSARDPLRQSNTEAFF. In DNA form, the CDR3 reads TGCAGTGCTAGAGATCCCCTACGACAATCGAACACTGAAGCTTTCTTT.

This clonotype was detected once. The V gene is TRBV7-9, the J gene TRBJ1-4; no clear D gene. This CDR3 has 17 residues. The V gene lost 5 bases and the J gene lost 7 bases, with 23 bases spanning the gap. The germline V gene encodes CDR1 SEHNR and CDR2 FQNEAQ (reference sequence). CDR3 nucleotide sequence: TGTGCCAGCAGCCTGTCAATAGTGGGGAATGTCGGTGAAAAACTGTTTTTT. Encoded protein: CASSLSIVGNVGEKLFF. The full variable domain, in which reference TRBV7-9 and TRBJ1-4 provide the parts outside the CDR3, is DTGVSQNPRHKITKRGQNVTFRCDPISEHNRLYWYRQTLGQGPEFLTYFQNEAQLEKSRLLSDRFSAERPKGSFSTLEIQRTEQGDSAMYLCASSLSIVGNVGEKLFFGSGTQLSVL.

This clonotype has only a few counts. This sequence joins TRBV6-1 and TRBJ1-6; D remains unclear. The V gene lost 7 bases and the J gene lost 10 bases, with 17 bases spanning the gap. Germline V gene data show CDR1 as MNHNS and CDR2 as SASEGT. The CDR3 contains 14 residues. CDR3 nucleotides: TGTGCCAGCATGAGGGCGGGCGTTCGGTCACCCCTCCACTTT. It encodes CASMRAGVRSPLHF.

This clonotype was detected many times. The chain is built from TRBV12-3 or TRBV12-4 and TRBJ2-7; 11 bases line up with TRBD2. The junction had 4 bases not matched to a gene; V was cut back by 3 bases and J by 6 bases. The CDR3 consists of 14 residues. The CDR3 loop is CASSFFGTSGEQYF. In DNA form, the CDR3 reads TGTGCCAGCAGTTTCTTTGGGACTAGCGGCGAGCAGTACTTC.

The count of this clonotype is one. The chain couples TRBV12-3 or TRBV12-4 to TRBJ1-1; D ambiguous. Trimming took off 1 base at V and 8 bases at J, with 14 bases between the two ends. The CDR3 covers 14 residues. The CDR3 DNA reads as TGTGCCAGCAGTTTAGGGACCGCACAACCCGAAGCTTTCTTT. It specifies CASSLGTAQPEAFF.